Given below is one T cell receptor (beta chain) in context. The source of the sample is a study of blood T cell repertoires in COVID-19. TCRdb's table, derived via immunoSEQ multiplex PCR, lists solely in-frame clones and lacks some. The sample carries roughly 140,000 clones, around 90% recorded once. This CDR3 is 18 amino acids long. Material for sequencing was peripheral blood. The chain employs TRBV21-1 and TRBJ2-7; the table's D call, TRBD1, was not checked against the DNA. TRBV21-1 is annotated as a pseudogene. The sequence came from a human donor in a cohort sampled during active COVID-19. CDR3 in amino acids: CASSKERRAPRRSYEQYF. CDR3 coding DNA: TGTGCCAGCAGCAAAGAACGCAGGGCGCCCCGTCGGTCCTACGAGCAGTACTTC.